This T cell receptor beta chain was captured in a study of T cells in women clearing cervical HPV infection. Study in general: No precancer developed; the control's incident HPV16 infection cleared within 12 months. Case blood drawn at lesion detection; control blood after infection cleared. Study results and caveats: Combining TCR richness with V gene abundances gave roughly 0.8 AUC. Controls had more TRBV6-7 (approximately 0.16%) than cases (around 0.11%).

The protocol was immunoSEQ multiplex PCR, while the TCRdb copy is restricted to in-frame clones and leaves out a portion. The ten most abundant clones cover 0.95% to 1.5% of a sample with 35,000 to 45,000 clones. Germline values: CDR1 SNHLY, CDR2 FYNNEI. V dropped 5 bases and J dropped 7; count of bases not matched to a gene: 10. The CDR3 length is 14 residues. In the case of this clone: What it recognizes is unknown. Read data end 3 residues before the CDR3 end; the end is taken from the germline J gene.

The receptor's source is a woman between 18 and 70 years old with a cervical HPV16 infection that either progressed to CIN3+ or cleared (not recorded which). Sequenced input: blood buffy coat. The chain recombines TRBV2 with TRBJ1-2, with TRBD1 identical over 7 bases. The CDR3 is CASSLLGQVAGYTF. The part of the CDR3 DNA that was read is TGTGCCAGCAGTTTATTAGGACAGGTGGCTGGC.